This TCR beta chain was recorded in a study of T cell responses to AZD1222 COVID-19 vaccine. Study conclusions and caveats: There were repertoire samples only from the period after the peak T cell response. Close to half of spike-specific TCRs reportedly recognize unmutated variant regions. Mostly white British, mostly female donors; authors suggested clonal diversity may be underestimated.

The method was immunoSEQ multiplex PCR; TCRdb's version includes in-frame clones alone and lacks a portion of them. The sample records around 99,000 clones, just over 90% being singletons. Turning to this clone: Its antigen is unidentified. One end of the junction varies from germline; a read error may be responsible.

This CDR3 contains 14 residues. CDR1 is LNHDA and CDR2 is SQIVND in the germline V gene (reference sequence). The chain carries TRBV19 and TRBJ2-2; 9 nucleotides align to TRBD1. Material: peripheral blood, obtained 28 days after the second AZD1222 dose. This clonotype was sampled from an adult who received the AZD1222 COVID-19 vaccine. The CDR3 loop reads CASSLDRGTRELFF. The CDR3 nucleotides read TGTGCCAGTAGTCTAGACAGGGGGACACGGGAGCTGTTTTTT.